These T cell receptor beta chains were read from a single sample in a study of Ad26.COV2.S vaccination and SARS-CoV-2 variants. Libraries were prepared by immunoSEQ multiplex PCR; TCRdb keeps only in-frame clonotypes and omits some of them. The table includes about 350,000 clones, 80% to 90% detected once. The sequencing here drew on peripheral blood, taken in a trial of Ad26.COV2.S vaccine versus placebo. These receptors were taken from a person aged 18-60 years who received the Ad26.COV2.S COVID-19 vaccine or a placebo. CDR3s include the opening cysteine and the closing phenylalanine or tryptophan. The order of the fields is V gene, J gene, D gene, CDR3 DNA, CDR3 protein. A D gene is named only where the DNA matches it firmly.

v_call: TRBV6-5; j_call: TRBJ2-6; d_call: -; cdr3_nt: TGTGCCAGCAGCAGAGACATTTCTGGGGCCAACGTCCTGACTTTC; cdr3_aa: CASSRDISGANVLTF
v_call: TRBV6-5; j_call: TRBJ1-1; d_call: -; cdr3_nt: TGTGCCAGCACCTCGGACAAGAACACTGAAGCTTTCTTT; cdr3_aa: CASTSDKNTEAFF
v_call: TRBV25-1; j_call: TRBJ2-1; d_call: TRBD2; cdr3_nt: TGTGCCAGCAGTGAATTGGGTTTGACTAGCGGAGAGCAGTTCTTC; cdr3_aa: CASSELGLTSGEQFF
v_call: TRBV29-1; j_call: TRBJ2-5; d_call: -; cdr3_nt: TGCAGCGTTGGCGAGGGGTTCGCTCTGGTTGAGACCCAGTACTTC; cdr3_aa: CSVGEGFALVETQYF
v_call: TRBV18; j_call: TRBJ2-5; d_call: TRBD1; cdr3_nt: TGTGCCAGCTCACCTCGCTCGACAGGGGGACAAGAGACCCAGTACTTC; cdr3_aa: CASSPRSTGGQETQYF
v_call: TRBV4-3; j_call: TRBJ2-5; d_call: -; cdr3_nt: TGCGCCAGCAGCCAAGATCTCCAGGGAACGCCAGAGACCCAGTACTTC; cdr3_aa: CASSQDLQGTPETQYF
v_call: TRBV2; j_call: TRBJ2-7; d_call: TRBD1; cdr3_nt: TGTGCCAGCGACGACAGGGGAATCAGCTCCTACGAGCAGTACTTC; cdr3_aa: CASDDRGISSYEQYF
v_call: TRBV29-1; j_call: TRBJ1-2; d_call: TRBD1; cdr3_nt: TGCAGCGTTGAGGACGGCAGGGGGCTATTTGGCTACACCTTC; cdr3_aa: CSVEDGRGLFGYTF
v_call: TRBV29-1; j_call: TRBJ2-5; d_call: TRBD2; cdr3_nt: TGCAGCGTAAGCGGGACGAAGGAGACCCAGTACTTC; cdr3_aa: CSVSGTKETQYF
v_call: TRBV3-1/TRBV3-2; j_call: TRBJ1-4; d_call: -; cdr3_nt: TGTGCCAGCAGCCAAGAGACGGCAGGGGCGCGGGAAAAACTGTTTTTT; cdr3_aa: CASSQETAGAREKLFF
v_call: TRBV3-1/TRBV3-2; j_call: TRBJ2-7; d_call: -; cdr3_nt: TGTGCCAGCAGCCCGGGGGCTGCGAGCTACGAGCAGTACTTC; cdr3_aa: CASSPGAASYEQYF
v_call: TRBV24-1; j_call: TRBJ2-2; d_call: -; cdr3_nt: TGTGCCACCAGTGATCCCGGGGGGCCCTCCACCGGGGAGCTGTTTTTT; cdr3_aa: CATSDPGGPSTGELFF
v_call: TRBV4-3; j_call: TRBJ2-3; d_call: -; cdr3_nt: TGCGCCAGCAGCCAAGATCCGCGGGGAACGCAGTATTTT; cdr3_aa: CASSQDPRGTQYF
v_call: TRBV15; j_call: TRBJ1-2; d_call: TRBD1; cdr3_nt: TGTGCCGCTGCCGCCCCTCTGGACAGGGGGCCTAACGGCTACACCTTC; cdr3_aa: CAAAAPLDRGPNGYTF